Below, 17 T cell receptor beta chains from the same sample are listed, as sequenced in a study of monozygotic twins with cystic fibrosis. The repertoire was sequenced with immunoSEQ multiplex PCR; TCRdb's copy has only in-frame clones and lacks some. The table lists 30,000 to 35,000 clones, around 66% of them singletons, with 0.78% in the top ten. Sequencing input: blood. All receptors derive from a girl aged 5-17 years with cystic fibrosis.

The CDR3 region has the DNA TGCAGCTCTGAAAGCTCCTACAATGAGCAGTTCTTC. Its translation: CSSESSYNEQFF. This rearrangement joins TRBV29-1 to TRBJ2-1; no reliable D call. The CDR3 runs 12 residues. Germline V gene lookup returns CDR1 SQVTM and CDR2 ANQGSEA. Deletions cut 8 bases from V and 0 bases from J, with 8 bases between.

V and J are TRBV7-2 and TRBJ2-1, with TRBD2 matching over 7 bases. The CDR3 spans 16 residues. Per germline, CDR1 SGHTA and CDR2 FQGNSA. The V segment lost 5 bases and the J segment 6 bases; nucleotides outside the gene matches: 13. In DNA, the CDR3 is TGTGCCAGCAGCCCATGGGGGGGGTCGACTGGCAATGAGCAGTTCTTC. It specifies CASSPWGGSTGNEQFF.

The rearrangement joins TRBV5-6 to TRBJ1-2; 7 nucleotides agree with TRBD1. V trimming: 0 bases; J trimming: 2 bases; junction bases outside the gene matches: 4. This CDR3 comprises 15 residues. Per the germline V gene, CDR1 is SGHDT and CDR2 is YYEEEE. The CDR3 DNA sequence: TGTGCCAGCAGCTTGGGTTCAGGGGGGAACTATGGCTACACCTTC. Translating gives CASSLGSGGNYGYTF.

The chain is built from TRBV25-1 and TRBJ1-3; perhaps TRBD1 as D (6 bases). This CDR3 has 18 residues. Trimming pared 4 bases from V and 0 bases from J, leaving 19 bases between. The germline gives CDR1 MGHDK, CDR2 SYGVNS. CDR3 nucleotide sequence: TGTGCCAGCAGTGGCAGGGGCCATACACCCCTCTCTGGAAACACCATATATTTT. Protein sequence: CASSGRGHTPLSGNTIYF.

The V gene is TRBV7-2, the J gene TRBJ2-1, with D tentatively TRBD1 or TRBD2 (5 bases each). The CDR3 is made up of 14 amino acids. Germline CDR1 SGHTA, CDR2 FQGNSA. Trimming removed 6 bases at V and 0 bases at J, with 9 bases between. CDR3 nucleotide sequence: TGTGCCAGCAGATCAGGGAGCTCCTACAATGAGCAGTTCTTC. It specifies CASRSGSSYNEQFF. Drawing the rest from reference TRBV7-2 and TRBJ2-1, the complete variable domain is GAGVSQSPSNKVTEKGKDVELRCDPISGHTALYWYRQSLGQGLEFLIYFQGNSAPDKSGLPSDRFSAERTGGSVSTLTIQRTQQEDSAVYLCASRSGSSYNEQFFGPGTRLTVL.

The CDR3 DNA reads TGTGCCAGCAGCTCGAGACTAGCCCCCAACGAGCAGTACTTC. This codes for CASSSRLAPNEQYF. The chain links TRBV7-9 to TRBJ2-7, with 7 bases fitting TRBD2. CDR1 SEHNR and CDR2 FQNEAQ come from the germline V gene (reference sequence). V dropped 4 bases and J dropped 5; count of bases not matched to a gene: 8. The CDR3 covers 14 residues.

The chain uses TRBV19 and TRBJ1-5; possible D gene TRBD1, 6 bases. Deletions cut 4 bases from V and 2 bases from J, with 18 bases between. The CDR3 has 17 amino acids. Germline V gene sequence: CDR1 LNHDA, CDR2 SQIVND (reference sequence). The CDR3 DNA reads TGTGCCAGTAGTAACTTACAGGGCTCTGTGGGCAATCAGCCCCAGCATTTT. Amino acid sequence: CASSNLQGSVGNQPQHF.

The chain joins TRBV5-3 to TRBJ2-3; 8 nucleotides agree with TRBD2. TRBV5-3 has ORF status, its function being uncertain. This CDR3 contains 17 residues. Trimming took 0 bases from V and 2 from J; bases not matched to a gene: 8. The CDR3 loop is CARSLAVAGGLTDTQYF. For the CDR3, the DNA is TGTGCCAGAAGCTTGGCCGTGGCGGGAGGCCTCACAGATACGCAGTATTTT.

The chain uses TRBV5-1 and TRBJ2-1; TRBD2 matches at 14 bases. The CDR3 spans 17 residues. CDR1 and CDR2 from the germline V gene are SGHRS and YFSETQ. V lost 0 bases, J lost 5 bases, and 4 bases stayed unmatched. The CDR3 DNA reads TGCGCCAGCAGCTTGGCGGGACTAGCGGGGGCAAACAATGAGCAGTTCTTC. Its translation: CASSLAGLAGANNEQFF.

The chain links TRBV2 to TRBJ1-2; D unclear. The V end was cut by 10 bases, the J end by 8 bases, with 11 bases between. CDR1 is SNHLY and CDR2 is FYNNEI in the germline V gene. This CDR3 region has 10 residues. CDR3 in amino acids: CANELDGYTF. CDR3 DNA: TGTGCCAACGAACTTGACGGCTACACCTTC.

V usage is TRBV7-2 and J usage is TRBJ1-5, with 8 bases lining up with TRBD1. The length of the CDR3 is 17 residues. After removal of 4 bases from V and 3 bases from J, the junction contained 11 bases not matched to a gene. Germline CDR1 reads SGHTA; CDR2 reads FQGNSA. CDR3 protein: CASSYRTGRDLNQPQHF. In DNA form, the CDR3 reads TGTGCCAGCAGCTACCGGACAGGGAGGGATCTCAATCAGCCCCAGCATTTT.

The genes are TRBV9 and TRBJ1-1; D may be TRBD1 (6 bases). Germline CDR1 is SGDLS and CDR2 is YYNGEE. The CDR3 is 15 residues long. V shed 0 bases and J shed 2 bases, with 11 bases lying between them. The DNA of the CDR3 is TGTGCCAGCAGCGTAGGAGGGGGAGGAAACACTGAAGCTTTCTTT. This encodes CASSVGGGGNTEAFF. The variable domain in full, with the rest retrieved from reference TRBV9 and TRBJ1-1, is DSGVTQTPKHLITATGQRVTLRCSPRSGDLSVYWYQQSLDQGLQFLIQYYNGEERAKGNILERFSAQQFPDLHSELNLSSLELGDSALYFCASSVGGGGNTEAFFGQGTRLTVV.

The chain couples TRBV18 to TRBJ1-1; no clear D gene. The CDR3 consists of 15 residues. CDR1 and CDR2 from the germline V gene are KGHSH and LQKENI. The ends were cut back, 2 bases at V and 3 bases at J, with 13 bases in the middle. The CDR3 nucleotides are TGTGCCAGCTCACCATATCGACTAGTTGACACTGAAGCTTTCTTT. Translated, it gives CASSPYRLVDTEAFF.

The chain employs TRBV19 and TRBJ1-2; D gene unclear. Trimming left V 3 bases short and J 1 base short, with 6 bases between. Germline loops: CDR1 LNHDA, CDR2 SQIVND (reference sequence). CDR3 length: 13 amino acids. The CDR3 is CASSMPFNYGYTF. CDR3 bases: TGTGCCAGTAGTATGCCCTTTAACTATGGCTACACCTTC.

In its sample, this clone was seen a few times. J is TRBJ1-1 and V is TRBV12-5; TRBD1 is a possible D gene (5 bases). V was shortened by 1 base and J by 8 bases, with 8 bases between the two germline ends. Looked up from germline, CDR1 is LGHNT and CDR2 is FRNRAP. CDR3 length: 12 amino acids. CDR3 sequence: CASGLETAEAFF. The CDR3 DNA sequence: TGTGCTAGTGGTTTGGAGACAGCAGAAGCTTTCTTT. Full variable domain (missing parts from reference TRBV12-5 and TRBJ1-1): DARVTQTPRHKVTEMGQEVTMRCQPILGHNTVFWYRQTMMQGLELLAYFRNRAPLDDSGMPKDRFSAEMPDATLATLKIQPSEPRDSAVYFCASGLETAEAFFGQGTRLTVV.

The genes are TRBV30 and TRBJ1-3; D possibly corresponds to TRBD1 (5 bases). Germline CDR1 is GTSNPN and CDR2 is SVGIG (reference sequence). CDR3 length: 15 residues. V was trimmed by 5 bases and J by 0 bases, leaving 14 bases between them. CDR3 amino acids: CAWYPRAASGNTIYF. The CDR3 DNA is TGTGCCTGGTACCCCAGGGCCGCCTCTGGAAACACCATATATTTT. Full variable domain (rest looked up from reference TRBV30 and TRBJ1-3): SQTIHQWPATLVQPVGSPLSLECTVEGTSNPNLYWYRQAAGRGLQLLFYSVGIGQISSEVPQNLSASRPQDRQFILSSKKLLLSDSGFYLCAWYPRAASGNTIYFGEGSWLTVV.

The chain couples TRBV30 to TRBJ2-1, with D perhaps TRBD2 (6 bases). The length of the CDR3 is 14 residues. Germline-derived CDR1 and CDR2 are GTSNPN and SVGIG (reference sequence). Trimming shortened V by 3 bases and J by 0 bases, and 9 bases separated the two germline ends. CDR3 nucleotides: TGTGCCTGGAGAGACGGGAGCTCCTACAATGAGCAGTTCTTC. This translates into CAWRDGSSYNEQFF.